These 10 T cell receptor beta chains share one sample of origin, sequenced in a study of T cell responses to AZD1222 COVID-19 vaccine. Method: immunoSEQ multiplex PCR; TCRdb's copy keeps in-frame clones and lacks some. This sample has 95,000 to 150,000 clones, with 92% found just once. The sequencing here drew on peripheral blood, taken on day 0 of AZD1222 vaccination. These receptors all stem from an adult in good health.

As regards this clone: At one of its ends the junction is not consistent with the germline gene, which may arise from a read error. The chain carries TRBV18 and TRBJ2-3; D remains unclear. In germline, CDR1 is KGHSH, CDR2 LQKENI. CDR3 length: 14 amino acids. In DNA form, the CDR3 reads TGTACCAGCTCACCACCACGAGTTACAGATACGCAGTATTTT. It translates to CTSSPPRVTDTQYF. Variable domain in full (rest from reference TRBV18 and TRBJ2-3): NAGVMQNPRHLVRRRGQEARLRCSPMKGHSHVYWYRQLPEEGLKFMVYLQKENIIDESGMPKERFSAEFPKEGPSILRIQQVVRGDSAAYFCTSSPPRVTDTQYFGPGTRLTVL.

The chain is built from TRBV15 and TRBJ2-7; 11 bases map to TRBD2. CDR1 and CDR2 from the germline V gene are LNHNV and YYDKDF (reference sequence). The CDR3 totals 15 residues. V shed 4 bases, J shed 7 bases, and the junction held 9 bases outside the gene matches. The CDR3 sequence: CATSTISGRAGEQYF. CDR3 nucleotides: TGTGCCACCAGCACTATTAGCGGGAGGGCCGGAGAGCAGTACTTC.

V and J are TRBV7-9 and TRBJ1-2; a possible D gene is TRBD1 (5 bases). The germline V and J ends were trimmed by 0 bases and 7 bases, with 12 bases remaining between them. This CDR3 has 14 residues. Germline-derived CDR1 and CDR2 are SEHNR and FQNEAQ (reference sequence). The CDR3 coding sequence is TGTGCCAGCAGCTTAGCGTATCAGGGCCGTGGCTACACCTTC. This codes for CASSLAYQGRGYTF.

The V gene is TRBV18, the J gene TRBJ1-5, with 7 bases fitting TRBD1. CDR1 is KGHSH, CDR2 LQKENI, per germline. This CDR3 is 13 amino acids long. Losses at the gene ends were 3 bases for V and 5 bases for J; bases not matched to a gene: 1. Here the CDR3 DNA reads TGTGCCAGCTCACCGGGACAGCATCAGCCCCAGCATTTT. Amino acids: CASSPGQHQPQHF.

The CDR3 nucleotides read TGTGCCAGCACCGCAAACCCCGAGGGCTACACCTTC. Amino acids: CASTANPEGYTF. This chain joins TRBV28 and TRBJ1-2; D ambiguous. The V gene's germline CDR1 is MDHEN and CDR2 SYDVKM. This CDR3 is built from 12 residues. V shed 7 bases and J shed 8 bases, with 14 bases lying between them.

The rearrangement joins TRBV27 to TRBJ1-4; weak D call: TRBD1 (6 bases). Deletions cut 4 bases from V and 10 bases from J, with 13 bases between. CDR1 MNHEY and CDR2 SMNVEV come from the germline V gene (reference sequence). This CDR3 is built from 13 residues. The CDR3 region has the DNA TGTGCCAGCAGTTCAGCCAAGGGGGGAAAACTGTTTTTT. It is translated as CASSSAKGGKLFF. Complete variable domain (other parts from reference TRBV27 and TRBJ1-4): EAQVTQNPRYLITVTGKKLTVTCSQNMNHEYMSWYRQDPGLGLRQIYYSMNVEVTDKGDVPEGYKVSRKEKRNFPLILESPSPNQTSLYFCASSSAKGGKLFFGSGTQLSVL.

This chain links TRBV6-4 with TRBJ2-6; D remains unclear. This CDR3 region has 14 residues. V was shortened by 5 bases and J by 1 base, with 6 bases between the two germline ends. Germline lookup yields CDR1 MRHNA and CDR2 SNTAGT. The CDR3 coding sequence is TGTGCCAGCAGTCGGGTGTCTGGGGCCAACGTCCTGACTTTC. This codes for CASSRVSGANVLTF.

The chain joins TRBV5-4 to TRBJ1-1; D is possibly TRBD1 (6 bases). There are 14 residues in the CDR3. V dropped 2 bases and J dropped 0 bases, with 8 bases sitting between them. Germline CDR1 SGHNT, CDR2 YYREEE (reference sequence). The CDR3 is CASSFGQMNTEAFF. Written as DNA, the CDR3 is TGTGCCAGCAGCTTTGGACAGATGAACACTGAAGCTTTCTTT.

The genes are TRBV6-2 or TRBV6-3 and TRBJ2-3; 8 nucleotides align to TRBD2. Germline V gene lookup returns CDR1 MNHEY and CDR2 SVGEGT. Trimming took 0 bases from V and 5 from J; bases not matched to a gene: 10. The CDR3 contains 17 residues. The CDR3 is CASSYSRREGHQDTQYF. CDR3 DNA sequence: TGTGCCAGCAGTTACTCGAGACGGGAGGGCCATCAAGATACGCAGTATTTT.

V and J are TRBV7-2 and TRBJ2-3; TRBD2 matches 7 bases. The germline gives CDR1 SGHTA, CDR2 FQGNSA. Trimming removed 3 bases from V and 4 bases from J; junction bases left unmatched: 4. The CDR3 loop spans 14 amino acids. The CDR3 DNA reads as TGTGCCAGCAGCTTTGGCGGGAGTGCAGATACGCAGTATTTT. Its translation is CASSFGGSADTQYF.